This T cell receptor beta chain was found in a study of CD8 T cells in ankylosing spondylitis. Study conclusions and caveats: Characteristic of ankylosing spondylitis blood, it appeared, was a TCR beta motif comprising eight highly homologous variants.

On this clonotype: Its specificity is unknown.

TCRdb recomputed calls from the 5' RACE reads with MiXCR, one row per CDR3 protein. This sample has around 890,000 distinct CDR3 sequences, with about an eighth found just once. The J segment lost 4 bases and the V segment lost 1 base, leaving 3 bases of the junction unmatched. Germline V gene data show CDR1 as LGHNA and CDR2 as YSLEER. This CDR3 spans 15 amino acids. This sequence joins TRBV4-3 and TRBJ1-2; 10 bases align to TRBD1. The sample comprised blood, either unsorted or a sorted T cell fraction (not recorded which). This clonotype was sampled from a male donor with ankylosing spondylitis. CDR3 in DNA: TGCGCCAGCAGCCAAGCCTGGACAGGGGGCTATGGCTACACCTTC. It specifies CASSQAWTGGYGYTF.